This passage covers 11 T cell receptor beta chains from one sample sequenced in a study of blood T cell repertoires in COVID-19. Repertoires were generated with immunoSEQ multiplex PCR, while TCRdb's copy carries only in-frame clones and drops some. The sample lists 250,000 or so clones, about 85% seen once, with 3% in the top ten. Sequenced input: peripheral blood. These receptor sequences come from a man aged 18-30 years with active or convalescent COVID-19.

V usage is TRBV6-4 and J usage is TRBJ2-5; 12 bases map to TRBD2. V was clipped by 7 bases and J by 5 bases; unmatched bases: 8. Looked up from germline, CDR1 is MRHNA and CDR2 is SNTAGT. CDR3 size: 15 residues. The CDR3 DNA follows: TGTGCCAGCACGACTAGCGGGAGCCCTCGGGAGACCCAGTACTTC. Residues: CASTTSGSPRETQYF.

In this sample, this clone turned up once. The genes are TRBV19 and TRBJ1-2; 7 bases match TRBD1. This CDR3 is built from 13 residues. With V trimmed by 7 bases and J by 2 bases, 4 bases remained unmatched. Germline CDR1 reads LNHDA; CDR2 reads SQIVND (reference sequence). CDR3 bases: TGTGCCAGTACCCGGGACAGAAACTATGGCTACACCTTC. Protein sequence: CASTRDRNYGYTF.

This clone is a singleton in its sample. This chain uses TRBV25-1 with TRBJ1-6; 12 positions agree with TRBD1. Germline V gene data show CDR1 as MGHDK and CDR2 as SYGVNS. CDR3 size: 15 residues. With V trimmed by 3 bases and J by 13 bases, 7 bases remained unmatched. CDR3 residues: CASSDGTGGLSPLHF. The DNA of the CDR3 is TGTGCCAGCAGTGACGGGACAGGGGGCCTATCGCCCCTCCACTTT.

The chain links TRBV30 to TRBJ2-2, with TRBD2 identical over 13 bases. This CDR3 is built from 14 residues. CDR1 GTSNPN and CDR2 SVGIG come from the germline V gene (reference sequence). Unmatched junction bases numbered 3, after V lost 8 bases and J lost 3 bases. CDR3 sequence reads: CAATSGGYTGELFF. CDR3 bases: TGTGCCGCGACTAGCGGGGGGTACACCGGGGAGCTGTTTTTT.

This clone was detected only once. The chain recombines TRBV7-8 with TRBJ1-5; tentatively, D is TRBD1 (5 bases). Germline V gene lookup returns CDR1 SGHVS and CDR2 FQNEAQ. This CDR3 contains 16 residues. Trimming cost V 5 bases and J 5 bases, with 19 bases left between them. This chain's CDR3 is CASSPAPEGGDQPQHF. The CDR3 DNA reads TGTGCCAGCAGCCCCGCCCCCGAGGGAGGGGATCAGCCCCAGCATTTT.

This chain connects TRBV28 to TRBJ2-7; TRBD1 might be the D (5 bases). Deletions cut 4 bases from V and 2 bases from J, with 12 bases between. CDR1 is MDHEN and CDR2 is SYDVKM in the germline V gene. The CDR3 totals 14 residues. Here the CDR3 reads CASSSLGETYEQYF. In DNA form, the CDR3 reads TGTGCCAGCAGTTCCCTAGGGGAAACCTACGAGCAGTACTTC.

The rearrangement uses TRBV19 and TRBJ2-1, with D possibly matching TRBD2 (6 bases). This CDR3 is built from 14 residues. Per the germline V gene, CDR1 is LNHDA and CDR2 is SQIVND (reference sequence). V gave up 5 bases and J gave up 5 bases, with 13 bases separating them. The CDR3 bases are TGTGCCAGTAGTTCGGGACTCCCAAACAATGAGCAGTTCTTC. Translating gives CASSSGLPNNEQFF. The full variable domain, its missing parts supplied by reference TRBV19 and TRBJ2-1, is DGGITQSPKYLFRKEGQNVTLSCEQNLNHDAMYWYRQDPGQGLRLIYYSQIVNDFQKGDIAEGYSVSREKKESFPLTVTSAQKNPTAFYLCASSSGLPNNEQFFGPGTRLTVL.

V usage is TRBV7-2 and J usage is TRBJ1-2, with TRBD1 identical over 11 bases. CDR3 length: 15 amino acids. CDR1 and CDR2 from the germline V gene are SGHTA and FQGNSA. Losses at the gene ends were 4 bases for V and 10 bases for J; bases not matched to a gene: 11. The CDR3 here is CASSYQVGQGVFYTF. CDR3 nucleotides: TGTGCCAGCAGCTATCAAGTGGGACAGGGGGTTTTCTACACCTTC.

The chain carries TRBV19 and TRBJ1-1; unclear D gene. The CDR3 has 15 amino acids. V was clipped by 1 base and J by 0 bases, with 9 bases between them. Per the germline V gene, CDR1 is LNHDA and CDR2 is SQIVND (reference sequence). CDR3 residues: CASSIGTGLNTEAFF. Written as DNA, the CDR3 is TGTGCCAGTAGTATAGGTACCGGGTTGAACACTGAAGCTTTCTTT.

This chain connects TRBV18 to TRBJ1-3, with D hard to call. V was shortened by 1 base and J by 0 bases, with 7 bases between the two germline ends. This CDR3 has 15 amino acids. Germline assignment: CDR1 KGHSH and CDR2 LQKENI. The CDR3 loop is CASSPLRDSGNTIYF. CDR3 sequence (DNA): TGTGCCAGCTCACCACTACGGGACTCTGGAAACACCATATATTTT.

The CDR3 is CATSQTGTGANYGYTF. In DNA form, the CDR3 reads TGTGCCACCTCTCAGACGGGGACGGGAGCTAACTATGGCTACACCTTC. This chain links TRBV6-6 with TRBJ1-2; TRBD1 might be the D (5 bases). Germline V CDR1 and CDR2: MNHNY, SVGAGI (reference sequence). V lost 10 bases and J lost 0, with 21 bases in between. This CDR3 region has 16 residues.